Shown below are 32 T cell receptor beta chains from a single sample sequenced in a study of T cell responses to AZD1222 COVID-19 vaccine (dated by TCRdb to 2020 to 2022). The time point label, as the study defines it: baseline before first vaccination. The library was produced with the immunoSEQ multiplex PCR assay. The source is immuneACCESS, and TCRdb retained only in-frame sequences with V and J called. Part of the clones is not carried over; for the studies checked, unresolved V genes explain less than half of this, and the remainder is unexplained. This sample lists just over 95,000 clones; roughly 91% were detected once. In total, the top ten clones hold around 3.5% of the sample. The sequenced sample was peripheral blood, obtained on day 0 of AZD1222 vaccination. All receptors come from an adult in good health.

The chain joins TRBV11-2 to TRBJ1-3; no clear D gene. The length of the CDR3 is 15 residues. V shed 1 base and J shed 1 base, with 8 bases lying between them. The germline CDR1 and CDR2 sequences are SGHAT and FQNNGV. The CDR3 region has the DNA TGTGCCAGCAGCTTAGTCTGGGGATCTGGAAACACCATATATTTT. Translated, it gives CASSLVWGSGNTIYF.

This clone came up a few times. The J gene is TRBJ1-3, the V gene TRBV9, with D perhaps TRBD1 (6 bases). CDR1 is SGDLS, CDR2 YYNGEE, per germline. V shed 3 bases and J shed 0 bases, with 25 bases lying between them. This CDR3 has 20 residues. The CDR3 DNA is TGTGCCAGCAGCGCGGCCGATCCGGGACATCGAATCGTCTCTGGAAACACCATATATTTT. The encoded protein is CASSAADPGHRIVSGNTIYF.

The rearrangement joins TRBV10-2 to TRBJ1-2; possible D gene TRBD1, 5 bases. This CDR3 has 14 residues. CDR1 WSHSY and CDR2 SAAADI come from the germline V gene. V lost 3 bases and J 4 bases, leaving 12 bases between the germline ends. The DNA of the CDR3 is TGCGCCAGCAGTGAAGGGACCACCGCCTATGGCTACACCTTC. Amino acid sequence: CASSEGTTAYGYTF.

This clone was seen just once. The chain couples TRBV27 to TRBJ2-3, with TRBD2 matching 12 bases. Germline CDR1 reads MNHEY; CDR2 reads SMNVEV (reference sequence). The trim removed 3 bases at V and 7 bases at J, leaving 8 bases unmatched. This CDR3 has 16 amino acids. In nucleotides, the CDR3 is TGTGCCAGCAGTTTTTATGCTAGCGGGGGGGCTAATACGCAGTATTTT. It codes for CASSFYASGGANTQYF.

This rearrangement joins TRBV30 to TRBJ1-6; D unclear. Trimming took off 0 bases at V and 6 bases at J, with 9 bases between the two ends. The CDR3 runs to 14 residues. Looked up from germline, CDR1 is GTSNPN and CDR2 is SVGIG (reference sequence). CDR3 DNA sequence: TGTGCCTGGAGTGTCGCCGGGAGTAATTCACCCCTCCACTTT. It specifies CAWSVAGSNSPLHF.

In the case of this clone: Germline is not matched at one junction end, which may reflect a read error. Written as DNA, the CDR3 is TGTGCCACCAGTGATCCAACTAGCGGGGGCTCCCACGAGCAGTACTTC. As protein: CATSDPTSGGSHEQYF. This chain uses TRBV24-1 with TRBJ2-7; 11 bases fit TRBD2. The CDR3 spans 16 residues. The germline V gene has CDR1 KGHDR and CDR2 SFDVKD.

The chain uses TRBV5-1 and TRBJ2-1; the D call may be TRBD1 or TRBD2 (6 bases each). The CDR3 loop spans 15 amino acids. V lost 0 bases and J lost 5, with 12 bases in between. CDR1 is SGHRS, CDR2 YFSETQ, per germline. The CDR3 region has the DNA TGCGCCAGCAGCTTGGAGGGGGGCCCCCACAATGAGCAGTTCTTC. This encodes CASSLEGGPHNEQFF.

The chain links TRBV29-1 to TRBJ1-2; TRBD1 agrees at 7 bases. V gave up 6 bases and J gave up 3 bases; unmatched junction bases: 7. The CDR3 spans 13 residues. Germline V gene lookup returns CDR1 SQVTM and CDR2 ANQGSEA. The CDR3, as DNA: TGCAGCGTGCTAGGGACAGACTACTATGGCTACACCTTC. Amino acid sequence: CSVLGTDYYGYTF. The full variable domain, with the rest looked up from reference TRBV29-1 and TRBJ1-2, is SAVISQKPSRDICQRGTSLTIQCQVDSQVTMMFWYRQQPGQSLTLIATANQGSEATYESGFVIDKFPISRPNLTFSTLTVSNMSPEDSSIYLCSVLGTDYYGYTFGSGTRLTVV.

The V gene is TRBV27, the J gene TRBJ1-2; 7 bases fit TRBD1. There are 15 residues in the CDR3. J was trimmed by 5 bases and V by 7 bases; bases with no gene match: 13. Germline V lookup: CDR1 MNHEY, CDR2 SMNVEV (reference sequence). CDR3 sequence reads: CASTSSPTGLYGYTF. The DNA of the CDR3 is TGTGCCAGCACCTCGAGTCCGACAGGGCTTTATGGCTACACCTTC.

The chain couples TRBV28 to TRBJ1-5; D not certain. CDR1 is MDHEN and CDR2 is SYDVKM in the germline V gene. V lost 6 bases to trimming and J lost 2 bases, with 14 bases between them. The CDR3 length is 15 residues. CDR3 sequence (DNA): TGTGCCAGCAGCACGGCCTATAGGGGCAATCAGCCCCAGCATTTT. This gives the protein CASSTAYRGNQPQHF.

The CDR3 sequence is CASSEGVRQETQYF. CDR3 DNA sequence: TGTGCCAGCAGTGAAGGGGTCCGTCAAGAGACCCAGTACTTC. The J gene is TRBJ2-5, the V gene TRBV2; D remains ambiguous. Between the trimmed V and J ends, which lost 1 base and 2 bases, there was a span of 8 bases. This CDR3 is built from 14 residues. CDR1 is SNHLY, CDR2 FYNNEI, per germline.

CDR3 nucleotides: TGTGCCAGCAGCTTGTCCGGGACAGTCCATCAGCCCCAGCATTTT. This gives the protein CASSLSGTVHQPQHF. The J gene is TRBJ1-5, the V gene TRBV11-2; TRBD1 matches at 7 bases. Trimming at V came to 3 bases and at J to 5 bases, leaving 7 bases not matched to a gene. CDR3 size: 15 residues. The germline gives CDR1 SGHAT, CDR2 FQNNGV.

This clone was seen only once. The rearrangement uses TRBV21-1 and TRBJ2-7; the table's D call of TRBD1 was not tested on the DNA. TRBV21-1 is listed as a pseudogene. The CDR3 has 16 amino acids. CDR3 residues: CASRGHRRPRTLEQYF. CDR3 DNA: TGTGCCAGCAGGGGACACCGTAGACCAAGGACCTTGGAGCAGTACTTC.

The chain is built from TRBV7-2 and TRBJ1-5, with TRBD1 matching 11 bases. Germline V gene lookup returns CDR1 SGHTA and CDR2 FQGNSA. This CDR3 spans 15 amino acids. J lost 7 bases, V lost 7 bases, and 9 bases had no gene match. The CDR3 coding sequence is TGTGCCAGCACCTGGACAGGGGGCTCCGGGCAGCCCCAGCATTTT. Translation: CASTWTGGSGQPQHF.

The DNA of the CDR3 is TGTGCCAGCAGCTTCCTCCCTTGGGGGGTCGGGGAGCTGTTTTTT. The encoded protein is CASSFLPWGVGELFF. This chain uses TRBV5-5 with TRBJ2-2; perhaps TRBD2 as D (6 bases). The germline CDR1 and CDR2 sequences are SGHKS and YYEKEE (reference sequence). The length of the CDR3 is 15 residues. With 2 bases removed from V and 7 bases from J, the gap between germline ends came to 15 bases.

The gene calls are TRBV29-1 and TRBJ2-7; no firm D call. V lost 7 bases and J 0 bases, leaving 16 bases between the germline ends. The CDR3 has 14 amino acids. The germline CDR1 and CDR2 sequences are SQVTM and ANQGSEA. The CDR3 spells CSARDPAGSYEQYF. CDR3 in DNA: TGCAGCGCCCGCGATCCCGCCGGCTCCTACGAGCAGTACTTC.

V is TRBV19 and J is TRBJ1-5; 9 bases fit TRBD1. The CDR3 totals 16 residues. V was pared by 5 bases and J by 3 bases, with 8 bases of the junction left unmatched. Germline loops: CDR1 LNHDA, CDR2 SQIVND (reference sequence). The CDR3 DNA sequence: TGTGCCAGTAGTCCCCGGACAGGGGCTAACAATCAGCCCCAGCATTTT. Protein: CASSPRTGANNQPQHF.

The chain uses TRBV18 and TRBJ1-2; D ambiguous. The CDR3 has 14 residues. Germline loops: CDR1 KGHSH, CDR2 LQKENI. Trimming removed 4 bases from V and 5 bases from J, with 14 bases in between. The CDR3 DNA sequence: TGTGCCAGCTCACTAGTCGCCAATCTATATGGCTACACCTTC. Protein: CASSLVANLYGYTF.

V usage is TRBV20-1 and J usage is TRBJ1-1; no firm D call. CDR3 length: 11 residues. V was shortened by 3 bases and J by 11 bases, with 13 bases between the two germline ends. CDR1 and CDR2 from the germline V gene are DFQATT and SNEGSKA (reference sequence). CDR3 coding DNA: TGCAGTGCTAGTTGGGGTTCTAGGGCTTTCTTT. This codes for CSASWGSRAFF.

The V and J genes are TRBV5-1 and TRBJ2-7, with 8 bases matching TRBD2. Germline CDR1 is SGHRS and CDR2 is YFSETQ. The CDR3 is 16 amino acids. Trimming at V came to 0 bases and at J to 5 bases, leaving 10 bases not matched to a gene. CDR3 sequence (DNA): TGCGCCAGCAGCTTGGGACCGGGACTAGTCATCCACGAGCAGTACTTC. This gives the protein CASSLGPGLVIHEQYF.

CDR3 nucleotides: TGTGCCAGCAGAACCAGCGGGGAAGGGGCGAAGACCCAGTACTTC. It translates to CASRTSGEGAKTQYF. J is TRBJ2-5 and V is TRBV6-5; 7 bases fit TRBD2. CDR1 is MNHEY and CDR2 is SVGAGI in the germline V gene. Trimming took 6 bases from V and 6 from J; bases not matched to a gene: 13. The CDR3 totals 15 residues.

The J gene is TRBJ2-3, the V gene TRBV9; 11 positions agree with TRBD2. The germline gives CDR1 SGDLS, CDR2 YYNGEE. V gave up 3 bases and J gave up 1 base; unmatched junction bases: 16. The CDR3 runs to 20 residues. CDR3 coding DNA: TGTGCCAGCAGCGAAAACCCTTTAGCGGGGGGGCCTTGGGGCACAGATACGCAGTATTTT. It specifies CASSENPLAGGPWGTDTQYF.

V usage is TRBV11-2 and J usage is TRBJ1-5, with D unclear. The CDR3 extends over 15 amino acids. The V end lost 1 base, the J end lost 7 bases, and 14 bases lay between the germline ends. CDR1 and CDR2 (germline): SGHAT, FQNNGV. CDR3 bases: TGTGCCAGCAGCTTAGGATTCGGGCTACGGCAGCCCCAGCATTTT. Translated: CASSLGFGLRQPQHF.

The chain has TRBV28 and TRBJ2-7; 8 positions agree with TRBD1. V lost 4 bases and J lost 4; bases outside the gene matches: 9. CDR1 and CDR2 from the germline V gene are MDHEN and SYDVKM. The CDR3 has 15 residues. DNA for the CDR3: TGTGCCAGCAGTTCTCCCTTCGGACAGGGTTACGAGCAGTACTTC. Residues: CASSSPFGQGYEQYF.

The chain links TRBV7-2 to TRBJ1-3; 7 nucleotides agree with TRBD1. J was trimmed by 3 bases and V by 3 bases; bases with no gene match: 11. This CDR3 has 17 residues. The germline CDR1 and CDR2 sequences are SGHTA and FQGNSA. The CDR3 nucleotides are TGTGCCAGCAGCTTCTACAGGGGCCTCTCTGTTGGAAACACCATATATTTT. It codes for CASSFYRGLSVGNTIYF.

The rearrangement joins TRBV19 to TRBJ1-2; TRBD1 aligns across 10 bases. The ends lost 5 bases at V and 4 bases at J; junction bases unmatched: 7. The CDR3 consists of 15 residues. CDR1 is LNHDA, CDR2 SQIVND, per germline (reference sequence). The CDR3 DNA reads TGTGCCAGTAGTCTGACGGACAGGGGGGTCTATGGCTACACCTTC. Amino acid sequence: CASSLTDRGVYGYTF.

The chain employs TRBV9 and TRBJ2-2; 10 bases agree with TRBD2. This CDR3 is built from 18 residues. CDR1 and CDR2 (germline): SGDLS, YYNGEE. The trim removed 2 bases at V and 0 bases at J, leaving 7 bases unmatched. The CDR3 region is CASSVLSSGGPNTGELFF. The DNA of the CDR3 is TGTGCCAGCAGCGTCCTCTCTAGCGGGGGTCCGAACACCGGGGAGCTGTTTTTT.

The chain recombines TRBV30 with TRBJ1-3; D gene unclear. Germline V gene data show CDR1 as GTSNPN and CDR2 as SVGIG (reference sequence). V was trimmed by 2 bases and J by 0 bases, leaving 5 bases between them. The CDR3 consists of 13 residues. In DNA, the CDR3 is TGTGCCTGGAGTTGGGGCTCTGGAAACACCATATATTTT. Its protein is CAWSWGSGNTIYF.

A remark on this clone: Different DNA sequences within this sample yield the same CDR3. The V and J genes are TRBV5-4 and TRBJ1-1; D not certain. In germline, CDR1 is SGHNT, CDR2 YYREEE (reference sequence). The CDR3 spans 12 residues. Trimming cost V 7 bases and J 2 bases, with 9 bases left between them. In DNA, the CDR3 is TGTGCCAGCTCACCGGGCAACACTGAAGCTTTCTTT. Translated, it gives CASSPGNTEAFF.

The V gene is TRBV19, the J gene TRBJ2-1; tentative D call: TRBD1 (6 bases). V was clipped by 2 bases and J by 4 bases, with 12 bases between them. Germline V CDR1 and CDR2: LNHDA, SQIVND (reference sequence). There are 15 residues in the CDR3. CDR3 amino acids: CASSITGRAYNEQFF. Written as DNA, the CDR3 is TGTGCCAGTAGTATAACAGGGCGTGCTTACAATGAGCAGTTCTTC.

The CDR3 spells CASSLSPGSGGVSYNEQFF. In DNA, the CDR3 is TGTGCCAGCAGCTTATCCCCTGGTAGCGGGGGGGTCTCCTACAATGAGCAGTTCTTC. The V call is TRBV7-9, the J call TRBJ2-1; the match to TRBD2 covers 11 bases. In germline, CDR1 is SEHNR, CDR2 FQNEAQ (reference sequence). The CDR3 has 19 amino acids. V gave up 2 bases and J gave up 0 bases; unmatched junction bases: 9.

This clone was counted once. The chain couples TRBV6-5 to TRBJ1-4; TRBD1 agrees at 10 bases. V lost 5 bases, J lost 7 bases, and 7 bases stayed unmatched. Germline lookup yields CDR1 MNHEY and CDR2 SVGAGI. This CDR3 has 15 amino acids. Here the CDR3 DNA reads TGTGCCAGCAGTCGAGGACAGGGGGAGGGTGAAAAACTGTTTTTT. It specifies CASSRGQGEGEKLFF.